These 16 T cell receptor beta chains were all obtained from the same sample, sequenced in a study of blood T cell repertoires in COVID-19. The table came from immunoSEQ multiplex PCR; TCRdb's copy has only in-frame clones and leaves some out. The sample records fewer than 200,000 clones, 82% being singletons. The sample comprised peripheral blood. The origin of the receptors is a woman aged 55-70 years with COVID-19, enrolled during active disease.

The chain employs TRBV15 and TRBJ2-5, with TRBD2 identical over 9 bases. In germline, CDR1 is LNHNV, CDR2 YYDKDF (reference sequence). V shed 0 bases, J shed 4 bases, and the junction held 6 bases outside the gene matches. CDR3 length: 16 amino acids. The CDR3 DNA sequence: TGTGCCACCAGCAGAGACCCTGCGGGGGGGACAGAGACCCAGTACTTC. This translates into CATSRDPAGGTETQYF.

The rearrangement uses TRBV6-2 or TRBV6-3 and TRBJ1-1; D gene ambiguous. The CDR3 consists of 13 residues. Between the trimmed V and J ends, which lost 0 bases and 7 bases, there was a span of 9 bases. Germline V gene lookup returns CDR1 MNHEY and CDR2 SVGEGT. In DNA, the CDR3 is TGTGCCAGCAGTTACTCGAGTCCAGGTGAAGCTTTCTTT. Amino acid sequence: CASSYSSPGEAFF.

The chain recombines TRBV28 with TRBJ1-2; TRBD1 is a possible D gene (6 bases). The CDR3 contains 15 residues. The V end lost 6 bases, the J end lost 2 bases, and 16 bases lay between the germline ends. Germline CDR1 reads MDHEN; CDR2 reads SYDVKM. The CDR3 spells CASSQPQGWNYGYTF. The CDR3 bases are TGTGCCAGCAGCCAACCACAGGGTTGGAACTATGGCTACACCTTC.

This sequence joins TRBV11-3 and TRBJ2-2; TRBD2 matches 7 bases. The CDR3 is made up of 12 amino acids. From germline, CDR1 is SGHNT and CDR2 YENEEA. J gave up 4 bases and V 8 bases, and 1 base lay outside the gene matches. CDR3 sequence reads: CASGGSTGELFF. The CDR3 DNA is TGTGCCAGCGGCGGGAGCACCGGGGAGCTGTTTTTT.

This chain links TRBV11-2 with TRBJ1-1; no firm D call. V was pared by 0 bases and J by 4 bases, with 6 bases between. Germline V gives CDR1 SGHAT, CDR2 FQNNGV. The CDR3 is 13 residues long. The CDR3 reads CASSLEAGTEAFF. The CDR3 DNA reads TGTGCCAGCAGCTTAGAGGCGGGCACTGAAGCTTTCTTT. Combining the CDR3 with reference TRBV11-2 and TRBJ1-1 gives the whole variable domain EAGVAQSPRYKIIEKRQSVAFWCNPISGHATLYWYQQILGQGPKLLIQFQNNGVVDDSQLPKDRFSAERLKGVDSTLKIQPAKLEDSAVYLCASSLEAGTEAFFGQGTRLTVV.

CDR3 bases: TGTGCCAGCAGTGAAGCGGGCTCAAACACTGAAGCTTTCTTT. The encoded protein is CASSEAGSNTEAFF. The rearrangement joins TRBV6-1 to TRBJ1-1; D is undetermined. The germline V gene encodes CDR1 MNHNS and CDR2 SASEGT. The V gene lost 0 bases and the J gene lost 2 bases, with 7 bases spanning the gap. This CDR3 is 14 amino acids long.

The V gene is TRBV18, the J gene TRBJ2-3, with 8 bases lining up with TRBD1. CDR3 length: 17 residues. Germline assignment: CDR1 KGHSH and CDR2 LQKENI. Unmatched junction bases numbered 10, after V lost 4 bases and J lost 1 base. The CDR3 reads CASSQNRQGLGTDTQYF. In DNA, the CDR3 is TGTGCCAGCTCACAAAACCGACAGGGGCTCGGCACAGATACGCAGTATTTT. Variable domain in full (rest from reference TRBV18 and TRBJ2-3): NAGVMQNPRHLVRRRGQEARLRCSPMKGHSHVYWYRQLPEEGLKFMVYLQKENIIDESGMPKERFSAEFPKEGPSILRIQQVVRGDSAAYFCASSQNRQGLGTDTQYFGPGTRLTVL.

The chain employs TRBV14 and TRBJ1-1, with D possibly being TRBD1 (6 bases). V lost 1 base, J lost 1 base, and 10 bases lay in between. There are 15 residues in the CDR3. Per germline, CDR1 SGHDN and CDR2 FVKESK. CDR3 in amino acids: CASSQARTENTEAFF. The CDR3 coding sequence is TGTGCCAGCAGCCAAGCAAGGACAGAGAACACTGAAGCTTTCTTT.

This chain connects TRBV6-5 to TRBJ1-2, with unresolved D. The CDR3 loop spans 14 amino acids. The germline gives CDR1 MNHEY, CDR2 SVGAGI. V dropped 5 bases and J dropped 2 bases, with 12 bases sitting between them. CDR3 DNA sequence: TGTGCCAGCAGTCGGGTTGGATCGAACTATGGCTACACCTTC. This gives the protein CASSRVGSNYGYTF.

The chain couples TRBV2 to TRBJ2-4; D unclear. This CDR3 region has 15 residues. Germline lookup yields CDR1 SNHLY and CDR2 FYNNEI. V lost 1 base to trimming and J lost 0 bases, with 7 bases between them. CDR3 in DNA: TGTGCCAGCAGTGAAGACAGACAAGCCAAAAACATTCAGTACTTC. Its translation is CASSEDRQAKNIQYF.

The J gene is TRBJ2-7, the V gene TRBV6-1; TRBD1 might be the D (6 bases). Trimming shortened V by 2 bases and J by 6 bases, and 11 bases separated the two germline ends. CDR1 and CDR2 from the germline V gene are MNHNS and SASEGT. The CDR3 loop spans 13 amino acids. The CDR3 DNA is TGTGCCAGCAGTGAACAGGGGTTTGGCGAGCAGTACTTC. The encoded protein is CASSEQGFGEQYF.

The chain links TRBV19 to TRBJ1-5, with 7 bases fitting TRBD1. Germline CDR1 reads LNHDA; CDR2 reads SQIVND (reference sequence). This CDR3 has 14 residues. The V segment lost 4 bases and the J segment 7 bases; nucleotides outside the gene matches: 7. CDR3 amino acids: CASSKGQAAQPQHF. The CDR3 nucleotides are TGTGCCAGTAGTAAAGGACAGGCGGCCCAGCCCCAGCATTTT. The whole variable domain, filled in from reference TRBV19 and TRBJ1-5, reads DGGITQSPKYLFRKEGQNVTLSCEQNLNHDAMYWYRQDPGQGLRLIYYSQIVNDFQKGDIAEGYSVSREKKESFPLTVTSAQKNPTAFYLCASSKGQAAQPQHFGDGTRLSIL.

The J gene is TRBJ2-3, the V gene TRBV5-1; no clear D gene. Per the germline V gene, CDR1 is SGHRS and CDR2 is YFSETQ. Between the trimmed V and J ends, which lost 3 bases and 14 bases, there was a span of 16 bases. CDR3 size: 12 residues. Here the CDR3 DNA reads TGCGCCAGCAGCTATGAGATGAGCATATGGTATTTT. Protein: CASSYEMSIWYF.

This chain connects TRBV3-1 (or the pseudogene TRBV3-2) to TRBJ1-1, with 7 nucleotides matching TRBD1. CDR1 and CDR2 (germline): LGHDT, YNNKEL (reference sequence). With 6 bases clipped from V and 2 bases from J, the junction kept 6 bases outside the gene matches. CDR3 length equals 14 residues. The CDR3 reads CASRSDRVNTEAFF. CDR3 nucleotide sequence: TGTGCCAGCAGGTCAGACAGGGTTAACACTGAAGCTTTCTTT.

V and J are TRBV9 and TRBJ2-1; tentative D call: TRBD2 (5 bases). Germline V gene sequence: CDR1 SGDLS, CDR2 YYNGEE. CDR3 length: 16 amino acids. Trimming left V 4 bases short and J 0 bases short, with 14 bases between. CDR3 sequence reads: CASSSRRTFSYNEQFF. CDR3 bases: TGTGCCAGCAGCTCCAGGAGGACTTTCTCCTACAATGAGCAGTTCTTC.

The chain combines TRBV6-6 with TRBJ2-5; 9 bases map to TRBD2. The CDR3 is 15 residues long. V lost 8 bases and J lost 0; bases outside the gene matches: 7. Germline lookup yields CDR1 MNHNY and CDR2 SVGAGI (reference sequence). DNA for the CDR3: TGTGCCAGCGGGGCTAGCGGGATGTACCAAGAGACCCAGTACTTC. This encodes CASGASGMYQETQYF.